The clone carrying this TCR beta chain was seen just once. The antigen remains undetermined. It was with a sample-barcoded 5' primer and a J-beta primer mix that a second PCR of about 6 to 12 cycles was run. One entry per CDR3 protein, called by TCRdb with MiXCR from the 5' RACE reads. The table includes fewer than 750,000 distinct CDR3 sequences, around half detected once. J lost 2 bases, V lost 7 bases, and 10 bases had no gene match. This CDR3 contains 15 residues. CDR1 MNHEY and CDR2 SVGEGT come from the germline V gene. These data are taken from a study of blood T cells in healthy people across ages. In the study overall: Per every two T cells, about one barcoded beta molecule was captured by template switching. Study-wide findings and caveats: The diversity estimates, figures obtained from one million T cells, were considered underestimates.

Every donor provided 9.5 to 10 milliliters of peripheral blood. The material sequenced was blood. This sequence was found in a man older than 75 in good health. The chain combines TRBV6-2 or TRBV6-3 with TRBJ2-7, with TRBD1 identical over 8 bases. The CDR3 nucleotides are TGTGCCAGCATTTCCAGGGGGCCTACGACCTACGAGCAGTACTTC. This translates into CASISRGPTTYEQYF.